A selection of T cell receptor beta chains follows, all from one sample in a study of cytomegalovirus exposure and HLA in healthy donors. Clones were sequenced by immunoSEQ multiplex PCR, and TCRdb holds only the in-frame ones, with some missing. In the table there are roughly 120,000 clones, approximately 80% of which are singletons. The sample taken for sequencing was PBMCs. The receptors derive from a woman younger than 30 in good health and CMV-seropositive. The CDR3 runs from the conserved cysteine through the conserved F or W. The D gene is left open where the match is weak. Only some rows state a clone size, as once, few, many or a class for expanded clones.

>NA|TRBJ2-7|TRBD2|TRBV30
TGTGCCTGGAGTGATCCGTCTAGCGGGTCCCGGGGCGAGCAGTACTTC
CAWSDPSSGSRGEQYF
>NA|TRBJ2-1|TRBD2|TRBV19
TGTGCCAGTTCTTACGGGGGGGGCTCCTACAATGAGCAGTTCTTC
CASSYGGGSYNEQFF
>NA|TRBJ1-1|TRBD1|TRBV19
TGTGCCAGTACCGGGACAGTTCATGAAGCTTTCTTT
CASTGTVHEAFF
>NA|TRBJ2-5|TRBD2|TRBV5-1
TGCGCCAGCAGCTTGGGGGCTAGCGGGAGTCAAGAGACCCAGTACTTC
CASSLGASGSQETQYF
>NA|TRBJ2-2|NA|TRBV28
TGTGCCAGCAGCTCCAGGGGTATCGGGGAGCTGTTTTTT
CASSSRGIGELFF
>NA|TRBJ1-1|NA|TRBV5-1
TGCGCCAGCAGCTTGTTCGGGGGGCTGAACACTGAAGCTTTCTTT
CASSLFGGLNTEAFF
>NA|TRBJ1-1|NA|TRBV7-3
TGTGCCAGTCGGGATTCCAACACTGAAGCTTTCTTT
CASRDSNTEAFF
>NA|TRBJ2-1|TRBD2|TRBV5-1
TGCGCCAGCAGCGGGGGAGCGGGAGGTCCTTTTGGGGATGAGCAGTTCTTC
CASSGGAGGPFGDEQFF
>NA|TRBJ2-7|NA|TRBV19
TGTGCCAGTAGTATTGGGGGGAACGAGCAGTACTTC
CASSIGGNEQYF
>once|TRBJ2-1|NA|TRBV7-2
TGTGCCAGCAGCTTAGGAGACAGAGCCTACAATGAGCAGTTCTTC
CASSLGDRAYNEQFF
>NA|TRBJ2-7|TRBD2|TRBV7-3
TGTGCCAGCAGCTTCGGACTAGCGGGGGAGCAGTACTTC
CASSFGLAGEQYF
>few|TRBJ2-7|NA|TRBV2
TGTGCCAGCAATAGAGCCAGGGACGAGCAGTACTTC
CASNRARDEQYF
>NA|TRBJ1-6|TRBD1|TRBV4-2
TGTGCCAGCAGCCGCCGGGACAGTAATTCACCCCTCCACTTT
CASSRRDSNSPLHF
>NA|TRBJ2-1|NA|TRBV4-1
TGCGCCAGCAGCTTAACGGGACTCTACAATGAGCAGTTCTTC
CASSLTGLYNEQFF